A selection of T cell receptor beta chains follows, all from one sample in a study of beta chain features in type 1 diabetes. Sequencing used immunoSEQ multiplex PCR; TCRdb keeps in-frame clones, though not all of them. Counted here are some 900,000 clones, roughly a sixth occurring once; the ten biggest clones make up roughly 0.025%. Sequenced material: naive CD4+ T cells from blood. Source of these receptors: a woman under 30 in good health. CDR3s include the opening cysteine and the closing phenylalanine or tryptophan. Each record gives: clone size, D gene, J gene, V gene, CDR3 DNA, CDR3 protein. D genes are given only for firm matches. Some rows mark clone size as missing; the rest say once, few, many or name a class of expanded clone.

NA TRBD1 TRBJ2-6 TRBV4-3 TGCGCCAGCAGCCAATCCGGGACAGTCAAGTCTGGGGCCAACGTCCTGACTTTC CASSQSGTVKSGANVLTF
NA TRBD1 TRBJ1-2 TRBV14 TGTGCCAGCAGCCCTGACAGGGCGGGCTACACCTTC CASSPDRAGYTF
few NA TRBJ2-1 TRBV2 TGTGCCAGCCGAGCCGATCGGGGTCTAATCCTCGGCAATGAGCAGTTCTTC CASRADRGLILGNEQFF
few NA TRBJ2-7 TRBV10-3 TGTGCCACCTCTGGGGCTGGGAGGGAGCAGTACTTC CATSGAGREQYF
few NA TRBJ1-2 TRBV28 TGTGCCAGCACCCTCTCCGGGAGGTCCTACTATGGCTACACCTTC CASTLSGRSYYGYTF
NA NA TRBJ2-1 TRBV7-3 TGTGCCAGCAGCTTACAGGGCGGGAACTACAATGAGCAGTTCTTC CASSLQGGNYNEQFF
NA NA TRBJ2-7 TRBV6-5 TGTGCCAGCCGACGGAGGGACCAGCAGTACTTC CASRRRDQQYF
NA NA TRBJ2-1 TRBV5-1 TGCGCCAGCAGCTCCCACTATGAGCAGTTCTTC CASSSHYEQFF
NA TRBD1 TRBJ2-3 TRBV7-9 TGTGCCAGCAGCTTAGCGCCGGGACAGGGGGGTGTAGATACGCAGTATTTT CASSLAPGQGGVDTQYF
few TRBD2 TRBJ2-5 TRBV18 TGTGCCAGCTCACCAATCGGTCCTAGCGGGAGGGGAGAGACCCAGTACTTC CASSPIGPSGRGETQYF
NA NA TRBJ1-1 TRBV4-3 TGCGCCAGCAGCCAAGAACGAGACACTGAAGCTTTCTTT CASSQERDTEAFF
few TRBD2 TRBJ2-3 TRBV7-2 TGTGCCAGCAGCTTAGCCCCCCTAGCGGGAGTAAGTGGTACGCAGTATTTT CASSLAPLAGVSGTQYF
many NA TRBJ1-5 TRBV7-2 TGTGCCAGCAGCTTAAATAGCAATCAGCCCCAGCATTTT CASSLNSNQPQHF
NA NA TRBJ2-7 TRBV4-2 TGTGCCAGCAGCCAAGATTTGGGGTACGAGCAGTACTTC CASSQDLGYEQYF
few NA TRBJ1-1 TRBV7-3 TGTGCCAGCAGCTCCCAGGAGAACACTGAAGCTTTCTTT CASSSQENTEAFF
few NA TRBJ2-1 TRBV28 TGTGCCAGCAGTCCTTATAGGGCCAGGGGGAGGTACAATGAGCAGTTCTTC CASSPYRARGRYNEQFF
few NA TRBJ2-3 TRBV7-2 TGTGCCAGCAGCTCCCTAGAGGATACGCAGTATTTT CASSSLEDTQYF
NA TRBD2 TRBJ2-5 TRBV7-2 TGTGCCAGCAGCTTATCTGGCGGGAGCTGGGAGACCCAGTACTTC CASSLSGGSWETQYF
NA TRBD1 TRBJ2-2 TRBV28 TGTGCCAGCGGACAGGACACCGGGGAGCTGTTTTTT CASGQDTGELFF
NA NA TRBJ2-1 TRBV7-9 TGTGCCAGCAGCCTCTCACAGGGATCGAGCTCCTACAATGAGCAGTTCTTC CASSLSQGSSSYNEQFF
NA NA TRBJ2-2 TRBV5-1 TGCGCCAGCAGCCTAGGCCGACCGGACGCCGGGGAGCTGTTTTTT CASSLGRPDAGELFF
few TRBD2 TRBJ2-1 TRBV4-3 TGCGCCAGCAGCCAAGTCCGCGGACTAGGGTTTTACAATGAGCAGTTCTTC CASSQVRGLGFYNEQFF
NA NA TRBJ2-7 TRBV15 TGTGCCACCAGCAGAGGGCTTGGCAGAACCTACGAGCAGTACTTC CATSRGLGRTYEQYF
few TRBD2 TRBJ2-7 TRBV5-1 TGCGCCAGCAGCTTAGCTAGCGGTCCTTTATGGCAGTACTTC CASSLASGPLWQYF
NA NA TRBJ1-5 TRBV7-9 TGTGCCAGCAGCGCAACAGGGATGAGCAATCAGCCCCAGCATTTT CASSATGMSNQPQHF
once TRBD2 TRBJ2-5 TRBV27 TGTGCCAGCAGGGGACTAGCGGGACGAGAGACCCAGTACTTC CASRGLAGRETQYF